Listed below are T cell receptor beta chains from one sample, sequenced in a study of blood T cell repertoires in COVID-19. The assay was immunoSEQ multiplex PCR, and TCRdb's table has in-frame clones only and misses some. Altogether roughly 180,000 clones are present, less than 85% being singletons, with the ten largest covering 8% to 8.5%. The sample comprised peripheral blood. The receptors originated from an older woman with COVID-19, enrolled during active disease. Each CDR3 is given with its conserved first and last residue. The order of the fields is D gene, J gene, CDR3 length, clone size, V gene, CDR3 DNA, CDR3 protein. The D gene is left open where the match is weak. Not every row has a clone size; where given, it reads once, few, many or a size class.

. TRBJ1-1 15 once TRBV6-6 TGTGCCAGCAGTTACTTCCAGAGGGTTGACACTGAAGCTTTCTTT CASSYFQRVDTEAFF
. TRBJ1-2 14 . TRBV7-9 TGTGCCAGCAGCCGAACAGGGAGAGGGTATGGCTACACCTTC CASSRTGRGYGYTF
TRBD1 TRBJ2-1 15 once TRBV10-3 TGTGCCATCAGTGCACAGGGGGCCCCTTACAATGAGCAGTTCTTC CAISAQGAPYNEQFF
. TRBJ1-1 13 . TRBV28 TGTGCCAGCACTCTGGGCGTGCCTCCGGAAGCTTTCTTT CASTLGVPPEAFF
. TRBJ1-1 12 . TRBV2 TGTGCCAGTACCGGGGTACTCTGGGAGGCTTTCTTT CASTGVLWEAFF
TRBD1 TRBJ2-2 16 . TRBV28 TGTGCCAGCAGTCCCCGGGGACAGGGTCCCACCGGGGAGCTGTTTTTT CASSPRGQGPTGELFF
. TRBJ1-4 13 . TRBV11-2 TGTGCCAGCAGCTTAGGGGGGCAGGAAGGACTGTTTTTT CASSLGGQEGLFF
TRBD1 TRBJ1-1 14 . TRBV7-8 TGTGCCAGCAGCCCCCGGCGGACAGGGGGCATCGCTTTCTTT CASSPRRTGGIAFF
. TRBJ2-1 15 . TRBV27 TGTGCCAGCAGCAGGCGGGCCGACTCCTACAATGAGCAGTTCTTC CASSRRADSYNEQFF
TRBD1 TRBJ1-6 16 . TRBV15 TGTGCCACCAGCACCGTTGCGGGACAGGGAGTTTCACCCCTCCACTTT CATSTVAGQGVSPLHF
. TRBJ1-2 12 once TRBV2 TGTGCCAGCAGTGGGACGGGGTATGGCTACACCTTC CASSGTGYGYTF
. TRBJ2-5 17 . TRBV11-2 TGTGCCAGCAGCCCCGGTTTCCATTTGCGGTACCAAGAGACCCAGTACTTC CASSPGFHLRYQETQYF
TRBD1 TRBJ2-7 14 few TRBV5-1 TGCGCCAGCAGCTTAGGACAGGGGGCCTACGAGCAGTACTTC CASSLGQGAYEQYF
. TRBJ1-1 13 . TRBV10-3 TGTGCCATCAGTGACCAGGGAGGCACTGAAGCTTTCTTT CAISDQGGTEAFF
TRBD1 TRBJ1-4 17 . TRBV5-1 TGCGCCAGCAGCTTGGAACGCGACGGGACAGGATATGAAAAACTGTTTTTT CASSLERDGTGYEKLFF
TRBD1 TRBJ2-7 14 . TRBV18 TGTGCCAGCTCACCAAGGGACAGGGCATCCGAGCAGTACTTC CASSPRDRASEQYF
TRBD1 TRBJ1-5 15 . TRBV6-4 TGTGCCAGCAGTCGTACAGGGGGCAACAATCAGCCCCAGCATTTT CASSRTGGNNQPQHF
TRBD2 TRBJ2-1 16 . TRBV7-2 TGTGCCAGCAGCTTAGGTTTCGCGGGAGAGCGCAATGAGCAGTTCTTC CASSLGFAGERNEQFF
. TRBJ2-2 15 once TRBV18 TGTGCCAGCTCACCCCTGTGGGAGTTCTCCGGGGAGCTGTTTTTT CASSPLWEFSGELFF
TRBD1 TRBJ1-1 13 . TRBV6-5 TGTGCCAGCACCCGGACAGGGGACACTGAAGCTTTCTTT CASTRTGDTEAFF
TRBD2 TRBJ2-3 20 . TRBV18 TGTGCCAGCTCACTTTCTTCTCCGGGACTAGCGGGAGTAAGCGCAGATACGCAGTATTTT CASSLSSPGLAGVSADTQYF
. TRBJ2-5 15 . TRBV7-9 TGTGCCAGCAGCCCTCCAAATCGCCGGGGAGAGACCCAGTACTTC CASSPPNRRGETQYF
TRBD1 TRBJ1-2 14 . TRBV6-5 TGTGCCAGCAGGACCCGACTTAGGGGGCAAGGCTACACCTTC CASRTRLRGQGYTF
. TRBJ1-2 15 . TRBV28 TGTGCCAGCAGAGCAACCGGGACAATCGACTATGGCTACACCTTC CASRATGTIDYGYTF
. TRBJ1-2 14 . TRBV6-5 TGTGCCAGCAGTTATCCTACAGGGCTGAATGGCTACACCTTC CASSYPTGLNGYTF
. TRBJ2-7 14 . TRBV6-5 TGTGCCAGCACCGTCATGGGAGTAGCCTACGAGCAGTACTTC CASTVMGVAYEQYF
. TRBJ2-4 17 . TRBV6-2/TRBV6-3 TGTGCCAGCAGTTATAAGGAGGGGCCCCCGGCCAAAAACATTCAGTACTTC CASSYKEGPPAKNIQYF
. TRBJ2-5 18 . TRBV21-1 TGTGCCAGCAGCAAAGCTTTAATAACAGGGGGTTACCAAGAGACCCAGTACTTC CASSKALITGGYQETQYF
TRBD2 TRBJ2-1 17 . TRBV10-3 TGTGCCATCAGTGAGTGGGGACTAGCGGGAGCGTTGAATGAGCAGTTCTTC CAISEWGLAGALNEQFF
TRBD2 TRBJ2-1 17 . TRBV9 TGTGCCAGCAGCGTAGCTCTCAGCGGGAGCTCCTACAATGAGCAGTTCTTC CASSVALSGSSYNEQFF